This T cell receptor (beta chain) was identified in a study of identical twins. The study's findings and limits: A partial confounding effect on zero-insertion analyses could come from invariant MAIT and iNKT cells. It was cross-sectional statistical analysis, not following the same donors, that the conclusions relied on.

Through template switching, a universal primer site was introduced, and the cDNA contained unique molecular identifiers. TCRdb passed the 5' RACE reads through MiXCR, listing each CDR3 protein once. The sample lists about 550,000 distinct CDR3 sequences, 20% to 25% occurring once. Turning to this clonotype: Its antigen is unidentified.

Trimming removed 5 bases from V and 2 bases from J, with 9 bases in between. CDR1 and CDR2 (germline): KGHSH, LQKENI. This CDR3 region has 13 residues. These sequences were also reported in another study, on yellow fever vaccine responses in identical twins.

The receptor comes from a woman aged 18 to 35 in good health. Specimen: CD4+ T cells sorted from blood. V gene TRBV18 combines with J gene TRBJ2-5; D not certain. The CDR3 DNA is TGTGCCAGCTCAAACAGTATACAAGAGACCCAGTACTTC. It encodes CASSNSIQETQYF.